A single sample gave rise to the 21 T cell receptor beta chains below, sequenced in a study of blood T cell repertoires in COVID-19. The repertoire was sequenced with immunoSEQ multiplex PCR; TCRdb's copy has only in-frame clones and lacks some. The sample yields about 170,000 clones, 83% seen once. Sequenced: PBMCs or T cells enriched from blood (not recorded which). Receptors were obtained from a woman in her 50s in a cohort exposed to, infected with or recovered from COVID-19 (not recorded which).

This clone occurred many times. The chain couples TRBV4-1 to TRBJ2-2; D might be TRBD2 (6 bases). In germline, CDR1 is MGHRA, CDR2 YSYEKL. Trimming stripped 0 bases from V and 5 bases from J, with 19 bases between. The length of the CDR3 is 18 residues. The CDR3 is CASSQDWRGRVLTGELFF. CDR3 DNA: TGCGCCAGCAGCCAAGACTGGCGGGGTAGAGTATTGACCGGGGAGCTGTTTTTT.

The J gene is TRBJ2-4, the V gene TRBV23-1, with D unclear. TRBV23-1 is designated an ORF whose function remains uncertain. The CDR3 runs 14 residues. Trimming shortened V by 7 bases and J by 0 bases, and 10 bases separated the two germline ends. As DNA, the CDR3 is TGCGCCAGCACTACGACATTAGCCAAAAACATTCAGTACTTC. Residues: CASTTTLAKNIQYF.

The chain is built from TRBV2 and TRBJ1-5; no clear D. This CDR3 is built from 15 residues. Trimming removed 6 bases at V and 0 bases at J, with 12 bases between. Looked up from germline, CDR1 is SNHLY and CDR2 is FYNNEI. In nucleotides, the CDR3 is TGTGCCAGCAGAGGAACAGCTTATAGCAATCAGCCCCAGCATTTT. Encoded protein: CASRGTAYSNQPQHF.

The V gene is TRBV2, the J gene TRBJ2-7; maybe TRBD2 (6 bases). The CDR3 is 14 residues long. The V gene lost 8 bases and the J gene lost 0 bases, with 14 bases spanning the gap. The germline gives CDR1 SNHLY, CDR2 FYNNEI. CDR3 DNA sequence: TGTGCCAGCTTGGCGCGGGGCCACTCCTACGAGCAGTACTTC. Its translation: CASLARGHSYEQYF.

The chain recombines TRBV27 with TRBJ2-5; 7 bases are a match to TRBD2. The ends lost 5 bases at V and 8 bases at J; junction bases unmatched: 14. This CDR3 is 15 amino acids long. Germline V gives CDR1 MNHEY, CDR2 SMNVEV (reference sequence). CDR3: CASSPRSGISTTQYF. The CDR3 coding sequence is TGTGCCAGCAGTCCACGGAGCGGGATATCGACAACCCAGTACTTC.

CDR3 protein: CASSSQAGTGNEQYF. The CDR3, as DNA: TGTGCCAGCAGCTCTCAAGCCGGGACAGGGAACGAGCAGTACTTC. The V and J genes are TRBV13 and TRBJ2-7; 9 nucleotides match TRBD1. There are 15 residues in the CDR3. Germline-derived CDR1 and CDR2 are PRHDT and FYEKMQ (reference sequence). V shed 4 bases, J shed 5 bases, and the junction held 9 bases outside the gene matches.

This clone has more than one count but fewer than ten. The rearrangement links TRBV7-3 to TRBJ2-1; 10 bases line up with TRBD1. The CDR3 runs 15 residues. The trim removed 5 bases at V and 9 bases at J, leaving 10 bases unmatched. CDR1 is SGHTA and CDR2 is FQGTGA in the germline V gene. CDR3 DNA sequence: TGTGCCAGCAGCCCGTCGGGACAGGGGACTTCTGAGCAGTTCTTC. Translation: CASSPSGQGTSEQFF.

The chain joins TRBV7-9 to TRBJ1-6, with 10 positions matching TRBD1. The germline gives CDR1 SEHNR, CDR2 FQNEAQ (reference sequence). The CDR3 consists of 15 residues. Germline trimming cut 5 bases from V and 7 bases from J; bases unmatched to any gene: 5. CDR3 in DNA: TGTGCCAGCAGCCGTGACAGGGGGCACAATTCACCCCTCCACTTT. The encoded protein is CASSRDRGHNSPLHF.

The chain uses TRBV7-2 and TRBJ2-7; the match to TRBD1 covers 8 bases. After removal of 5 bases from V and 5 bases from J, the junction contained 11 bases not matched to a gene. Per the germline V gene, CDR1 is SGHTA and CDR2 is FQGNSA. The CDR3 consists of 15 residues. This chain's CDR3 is CASSPAGGSSDEQYF. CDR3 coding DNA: TGTGCCAGCAGCCCTGCAGGGGGCTCCTCGGACGAGCAGTACTTC. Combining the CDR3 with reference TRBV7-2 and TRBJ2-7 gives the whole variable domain GAGVSQSPSNKVTEKGKDVELRCDPISGHTALYWYRQSLGQGLEFLIYFQGNSAPDKSGLPSDRFSAERTGGSVSTLTIQRTQQEDSAVYLCASSPAGGSSDEQYFGPGTRLTVT.

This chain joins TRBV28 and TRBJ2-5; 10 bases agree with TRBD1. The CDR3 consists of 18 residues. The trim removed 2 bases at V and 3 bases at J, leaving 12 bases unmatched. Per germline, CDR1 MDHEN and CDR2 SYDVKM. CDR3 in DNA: TGTGCCAGCAGTTTAAGTTCTTTCCGGACAGGGGGGAAAGAGACCCAGTACTTC. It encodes CASSLSSFRTGGKETQYF.

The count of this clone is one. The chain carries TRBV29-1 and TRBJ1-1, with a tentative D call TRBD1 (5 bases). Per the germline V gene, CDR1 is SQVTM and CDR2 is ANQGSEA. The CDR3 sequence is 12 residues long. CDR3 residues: CTSGGVGTEAFF. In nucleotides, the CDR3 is TGCACCTCCGGGGGGGTCGGTACTGAAGCTTTCTTT.

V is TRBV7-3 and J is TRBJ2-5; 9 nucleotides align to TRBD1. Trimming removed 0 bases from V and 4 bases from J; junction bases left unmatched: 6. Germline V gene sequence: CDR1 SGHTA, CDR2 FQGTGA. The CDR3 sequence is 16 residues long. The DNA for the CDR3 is TGTGCCAGCAGCTTAACGGGGGACAGGGTGGGAGAGACCCAGTACTTC. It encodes CASSLTGDRVGETQYF.

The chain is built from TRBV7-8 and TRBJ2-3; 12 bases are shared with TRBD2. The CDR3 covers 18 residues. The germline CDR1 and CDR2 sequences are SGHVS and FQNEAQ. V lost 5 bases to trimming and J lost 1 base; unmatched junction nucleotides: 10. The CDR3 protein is CASSTTSGRPRGTDTQYF. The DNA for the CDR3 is TGTGCCAGCAGCACCACTAGCGGGAGGCCACGGGGCACAGATACGCAGTATTTT.

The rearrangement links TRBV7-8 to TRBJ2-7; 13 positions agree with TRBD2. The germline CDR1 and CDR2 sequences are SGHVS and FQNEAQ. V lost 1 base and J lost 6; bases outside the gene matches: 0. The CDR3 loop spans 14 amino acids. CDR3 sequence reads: CASSLGTSGSEQYF. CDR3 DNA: TGTGCCAGCAGCTTAGGGACTAGCGGGAGCGAGCAGTACTTC.

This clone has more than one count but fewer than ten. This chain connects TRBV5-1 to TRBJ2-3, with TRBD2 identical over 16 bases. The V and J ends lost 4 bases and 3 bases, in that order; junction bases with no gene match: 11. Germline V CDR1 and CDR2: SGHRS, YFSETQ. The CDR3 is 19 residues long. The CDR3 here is CASSPIPGLAGGRTDTQYF. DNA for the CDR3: TGCGCCAGCAGCCCAATCCCGGGACTAGCGGGAGGGCGAACAGATACGCAGTATTTT.

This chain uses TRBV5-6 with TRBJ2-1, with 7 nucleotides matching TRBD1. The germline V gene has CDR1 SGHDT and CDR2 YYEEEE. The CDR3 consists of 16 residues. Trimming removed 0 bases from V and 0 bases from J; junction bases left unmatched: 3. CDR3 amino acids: CASSLVRDSSYNEQFF. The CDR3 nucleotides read TGTGCCAGCAGCTTGGTACGGGACAGCTCCTACAATGAGCAGTTCTTC.

CDR3 loop: CASSWTSGGNEQFF. CDR3 in DNA: TGTGCCAGCAGCTGGACTAGCGGAGGTAATGAGCAGTTCTTC. J is TRBJ2-1 and V is TRBV7-2, with 10 bases fitting TRBD2. Looked up from germline, CDR1 is SGHTA and CDR2 is FQGNSA. Trimming at V came to 4 bases and at J to 7 bases, leaving 4 bases not matched to a gene. The CDR3 has 14 residues. Looking up the rest from reference TRBV7-2 and TRBJ2-1 gives the full variable domain: GAGVSQSPSNKVTEKGKDVELRCDPISGHTALYWYRQSLGQGLEFLIYFQGNSAPDKSGLPSDRFSAERTGGSVSTLTIQRTQQEDSAVYLCASSWTSGGNEQFFGPGTRLTVL.

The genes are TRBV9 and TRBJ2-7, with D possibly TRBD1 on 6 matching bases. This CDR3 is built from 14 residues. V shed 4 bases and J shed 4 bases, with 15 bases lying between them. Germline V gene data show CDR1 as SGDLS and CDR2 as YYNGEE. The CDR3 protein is CASSPSQGWYEQYF. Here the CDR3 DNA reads TGTGCCAGCAGCCCCAGTCAGGGGTGGTACGAGCAGTACTTC.

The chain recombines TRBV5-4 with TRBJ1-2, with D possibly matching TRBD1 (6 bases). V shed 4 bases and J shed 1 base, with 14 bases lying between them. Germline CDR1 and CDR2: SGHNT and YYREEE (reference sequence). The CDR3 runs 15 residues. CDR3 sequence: CASSVYRALNYGYTF. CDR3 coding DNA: TGTGCCAGCAGCGTTTACAGGGCCCTTAACTATGGCTACACCTTC.

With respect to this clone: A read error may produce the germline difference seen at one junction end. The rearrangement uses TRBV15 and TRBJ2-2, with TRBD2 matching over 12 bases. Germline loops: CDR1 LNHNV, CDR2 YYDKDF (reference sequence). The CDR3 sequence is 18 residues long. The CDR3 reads CATSGDRTSGNSSGELFF. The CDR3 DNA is TGTGCCACCAGCGGAGATCGGACTAGCGGGAATAGTAGCGGGGAGCTGTTTTTT.

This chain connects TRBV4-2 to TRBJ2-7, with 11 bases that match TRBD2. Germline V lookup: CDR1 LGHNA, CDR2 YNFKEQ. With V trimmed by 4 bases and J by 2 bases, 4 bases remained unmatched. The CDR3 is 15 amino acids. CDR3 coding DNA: TGTGCCAGCAGCCCGGCGACTAGCGGGACCTACGAGCAGTACTTC. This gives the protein CASSPATSGTYEQYF.